This T cell receptor beta chain stems from a study of OX40 agonist ivuxolimab in advanced cancers. The V gene end was trimmed by 4 bases and the J gene end by 5 bases; junction bases not matched to a gene: 9. CDR1 and CDR2 from the germline V gene are WSHSY and SAAADI. The CDR3 is made up of 15 amino acids. This clone has only one observation. Generated by immunoSEQ multiplex PCR, the TCRdb table keeps only in-frame clones and is missing some. The sample has 98,000 or so clones; around 93% are singletons. V gene TRBV10-2 combines with J gene TRBJ2-5, with TRBD2 matching 8 bases. The source material was CD4+ or CD8+ T cells sorted from blood, sampled in a trial of the OX40 agonist ivuxolimab. This receptor was taken from an adult with an advanced solid tumor such as melanoma, head and neck, liver or kidney cancer. DNA of the CDR3: TGCGCCAGCAGTGTGCGGGGGGACTACCGGGAGACCCAGTACTTC. Its protein product is CASSVRGDYRETQYF.